The 10 T cell receptor beta chains in this list originate from one sample, sequenced in a study. One entry per CDR3 protein results from TCRdb running MiXCR on the 5' RACE reads. Of thousands of distinct CDR3 sequences in the sample, 35% to 45% were seen once. The sample comprised memory CD4+ T cells sorted from blood. Subset here: memory CD4+ T cells, CD4+CD45RO+CD25-. The receptors stem from a female donor with breast cancer.

The J gene is TRBJ2-1, the V gene TRBV7-3, with a possible D match to TRBD2 (6 bases). The CDR3 spans 15 residues. The germline gives CDR1 SGHTA, CDR2 FQGTGA. V lost 2 bases and J 0 bases, leaving 8 bases between the germline ends. The CDR3 sequence: CASSLERASYNEQFF. The CDR3 DNA reads TGTGCCAGCAGCTTAGAGCGGGCCTCCTACAATGAGCAGTTCTTC.

This clonotype is large (0.1 to 1%) by share. This rearrangement joins TRBV7-2 to TRBJ2-6, with D possibly being TRBD2 (5 bases). This CDR3 contains 14 residues. V lost 7 bases and J lost 4, with 11 bases in between. Per germline, CDR1 SGHTA and CDR2 FQGNSA. DNA for the CDR3: TGTGCCAGCACCATCGGGATCGGGGCCAACGTCCTGACTTTC. This translates into CASTIGIGANVLTF. The full variable domain, completed using reference TRBV7-2 and TRBJ2-6, is GAGVSQSPSNKVTEKGKDVELRCDPISGHTALYWYRQSLGQGLEFLIYFQGNSAPDKSGLPSDRFSAERTGGSVSTLTIQRTQQEDSAVYLCASTIGIGANVLTFGAGSRLTVL.

This chain links TRBV7-2 with TRBJ2-5; no reliable D call. The CDR3 runs 13 residues. Germline V gene sequence: CDR1 SGHTA, CDR2 FQGNSA. Trimming removed 7 bases at V and 2 bases at J, with 11 bases between. The DNA for the CDR3 is TGTGCCAGCAAAACGGGCCCACAAGAGACCCAGTACTTC. It translates to CASKTGPQETQYF.

In regard to this clonotype: A read error may account for a junction end that differs from germline. The chain uses TRBV30 and TRBJ2-1; 7 positions agree with TRBD2. There are 14 residues in the CDR3. Germline V lookup: CDR1 GTSNPN, CDR2 SVGIG (reference sequence). CDR3 nucleotides: TGTGCCTGGAGTGTAAGCCCCGGGGGGAATGGGCAGTTCTTC. Encoded protein: CAWSVSPGGNGQFF.

This chain uses TRBV29-1 with TRBJ1-2; 7 bases agree with TRBD1. Per germline, CDR1 SQVTM and CDR2 ANQGSEA. Trimming took 6 bases from V and 7 from J; bases not matched to a gene: 11. The CDR3 has 13 amino acids. CDR3 in amino acids: CSVGDSRGFGYTF. As DNA, the CDR3 is TGCAGCGTGGGGGACAGCCGCGGGTTTGGCTACACCTTC.

This clonotype is medium-sized. The CDR3 DNA reads as TGTGCCAGCAGCTTAGGCAGGGGGAAAACAGATACGCAGTATTTT. Amino acids: CASSLGRGKTDTQYF. The gene calls are TRBV11-1 and TRBJ2-3, with 7 nucleotides matching TRBD1. CDR1 and CDR2 from the germline V gene are SGHAT and FQDESV (reference sequence). The CDR3 consists of 15 residues. J lost 3 bases, V lost 1 base, and 4 bases had no gene match.

A few counts support this clonotype. This chain connects TRBV20-1 to TRBJ2-3, with a tentative D call TRBD2 (5 bases). This CDR3 comprises 13 residues. With 5 bases removed from V and 2 bases from J, the gap between germline ends came to 11 bases. Germline lookup yields CDR1 DFQATT and CDR2 SNEGSKA (reference sequence). This CDR3 is CSARTQPTDTQYF. The DNA of the CDR3 is TGCAGTGCTCGGACTCAACCCACAGATACGCAGTATTTT.

As concerns this clonotype: A much larger clone is a single base away; this may be a read error. V and J are TRBV6-5 and TRBJ1-2; 7 nucleotides match TRBD1. Germline lookup yields CDR1 MNHEY and CDR2 SVGAGI. This CDR3 spans 15 amino acids. The J segment lost 5 bases and the V segment lost 6 bases, leaving 12 bases of the junction unmatched. As DNA, the CDR3 is TGTGCCAGCAGGACCGGGACAGCCCAGGGGTATGGCTACACCTTC. Amino acids: CASRTGTAQGYGYTF.

This chain connects TRBV12-3 or TRBV12-4 to TRBJ2-7, with D possibly being TRBD1 (5 bases). The CDR3 totals 13 residues. V was shortened by 4 bases and J by 3 bases, with 10 bases between the two germline ends. In DNA, the CDR3 is TGTGCCAGCAGTTCCGGACAATTCTACGAGCAGTACTTC. This sequence encodes CASSSGQFYEQYF.

This clonotype was detected a few times. The chain combines TRBV7-2 with TRBJ2-3; D not resolved. CDR3 size: 12 residues. V was clipped by 5 bases and J by 7 bases, with 10 bases between them. The germline V gene has CDR1 SGHTA and CDR2 FQGNSA. Here the CDR3 reads CASSLSMNTQYF. The CDR3 coding sequence is TGTGCCAGCAGCCTCAGCATGAATACGCAGTATTTT.